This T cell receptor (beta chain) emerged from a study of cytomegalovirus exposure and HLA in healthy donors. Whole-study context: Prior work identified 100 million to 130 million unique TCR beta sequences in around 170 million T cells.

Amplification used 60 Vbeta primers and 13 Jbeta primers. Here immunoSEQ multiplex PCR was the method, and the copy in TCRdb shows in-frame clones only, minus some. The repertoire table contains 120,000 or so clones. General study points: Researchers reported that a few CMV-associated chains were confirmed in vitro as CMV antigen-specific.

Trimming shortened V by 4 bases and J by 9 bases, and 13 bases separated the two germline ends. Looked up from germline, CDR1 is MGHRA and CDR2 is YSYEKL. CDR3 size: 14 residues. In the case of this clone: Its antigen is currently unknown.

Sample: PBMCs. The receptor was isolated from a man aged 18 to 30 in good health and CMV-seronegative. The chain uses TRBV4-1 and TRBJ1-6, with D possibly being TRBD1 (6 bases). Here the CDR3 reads CASSPESGVSPLHF. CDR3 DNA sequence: TGCGCCAGCAGCCCGGAGTCAGGGGTTTCACCCCTCCACTTT.